This entry is about one T cell receptor (beta chain). CDR3 length: 15 amino acids. Germline loops: CDR1 SGHTA, CDR2 FQGTGA. V gave up 1 base and J gave up 5 bases, with 11 bases separating them. This record belongs to a study of blood T cells in healthy people across ages. Then a second PCR, running about 6 to 12 cycles, was carried out with a sample-barcoded 5' primer and a J-beta primer mix. Each of the samples gave a minimum of 2.5 million paired-end reads that contained CDR3. TCRdb re-analysed the 5' RACE reads in MiXCR, keeping a single row per CDR3 protein. This sample carries about 600,000 distinct CDR3 sequences, around 48% of them seen once, and the ten largest clones take 20% to 25%.

This clonotype originated in a man older than 75 in good health. This chain links TRBV7-3 with TRBJ2-2, with D possibly TRBD2 on 6 matching bases. Sequenced sample: blood. The CDR3 nucleotides read TGTGCCAGCAGCTTAAATCGGGGGAAGACCGGGGAGCTGTTTTTT. This sequence encodes CASSLNRGKTGELFF.